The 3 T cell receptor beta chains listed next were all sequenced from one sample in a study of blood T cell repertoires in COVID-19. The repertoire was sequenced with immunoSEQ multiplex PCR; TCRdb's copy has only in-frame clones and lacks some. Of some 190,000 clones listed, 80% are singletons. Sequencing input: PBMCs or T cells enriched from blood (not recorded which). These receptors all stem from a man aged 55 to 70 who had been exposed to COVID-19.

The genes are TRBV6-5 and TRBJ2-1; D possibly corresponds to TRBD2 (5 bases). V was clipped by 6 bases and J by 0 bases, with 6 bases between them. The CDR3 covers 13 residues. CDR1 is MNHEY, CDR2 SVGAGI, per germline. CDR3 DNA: TGTGCCAGCAGAGGGAGCTCCTACAATGAGCAGTTCTTC. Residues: CASRGSSYNEQFF.

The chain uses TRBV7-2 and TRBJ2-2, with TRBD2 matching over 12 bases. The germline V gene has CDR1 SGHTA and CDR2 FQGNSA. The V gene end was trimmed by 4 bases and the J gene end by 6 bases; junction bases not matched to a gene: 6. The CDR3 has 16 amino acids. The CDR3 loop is CASSSTSGRRAGELFF. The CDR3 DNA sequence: TGTGCCAGCAGCTCCACTAGCGGGAGGAGGGCCGGGGAGCTGTTTTTT.

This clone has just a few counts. The CDR3 sequence is CASSALREIRTDTQYF. The CDR3 DNA reads TGTGCCAGCAGTGCCCTTAGGGAGATAAGGACAGATACGCAGTATTTT. V and J are TRBV27 and TRBJ2-3; possible D gene TRBD2, 5 bases. Trimming removed 5 bases at V and 3 bases at J, with 18 bases between. CDR1 is MNHEY, CDR2 SMNVEV, per germline (reference sequence). There are 16 residues in the CDR3.